One and the same sample provided the 15 T cell receptor beta chains below, sequenced in a study of blood T cell repertoires in COVID-19 (dated by TCRdb to about 2020). Receptor amplification or capture employed the immunoSEQ multiplex PCR assay. Entries here come from immuneACCESS through TCRdb and include only in-frame sequences with V and J called. Some clones fail to appear in such tables; in the studies checked, an unresolved V gene covers under half of the shortfall, and the cause of the remainder is unknown. The sample table holds under 85,000 clones, of which around four fifths were seen once. The ten biggest clones cover approximately 39% of the sample. The sample consisted of peripheral blood. These receptors came from a man at least 80 years old with active or convalescent COVID-19.

This clone has more than one count but fewer than ten. The rearrangement joins TRBV11-2 to TRBJ2-1, with a weak D call TRBD2 (5 bases). Trimming removed 2 bases at V and 1 base at J, with 9 bases between. Germline loops: CDR1 SGHAT, CDR2 FQNNGV. The CDR3 consists of 15 residues. CDR3 protein: CASSLIGSSYNEQFF. In DNA form, the CDR3 reads TGTGCCAGCAGCTTAATAGGGAGTTCCTACAATGAGCAGTTCTTC.

The chain has TRBV9 and TRBJ2-5; weak D call: TRBD2 (5 bases). V lost 7 bases and J lost 2, with 12 bases in between. The CDR3 sequence is 13 residues long. Germline lookup yields CDR1 SGDLS and CDR2 YYNGEE. DNA for the CDR3: TGTGCCAGCTGGGAGCCCCTTCAAGAGACCCAGTACTTC. Its protein product is CASWEPLQETQYF.

The chain carries TRBV6-6 and TRBJ1-2; D not certain. V was clipped by 2 bases and J by 1 base, with 8 bases between them. The CDR3 spans 14 residues. The V gene's germline CDR1 is MNHNY and CDR2 SVGAGI (reference sequence). CDR3 nucleotides: TGTGCCAGCAGTTACCCATCATTTAACTATGGCTACACCTTC. Its translation: CASSYPSFNYGYTF.

The CDR3 DNA sequence: TGTGCCAGCAGCCCCCACCTCTCTGGACAGGGTACGAGGGCTTTCTTT. Protein sequence: CASSPHLSGQGTRAFF. This rearrangement joins TRBV28 to TRBJ1-1; 8 positions agree with TRBD1. V lost 6 bases, J lost 11 bases, and 20 bases stayed unmatched. The germline CDR1 and CDR2 sequences are MDHEN and SYDVKM. The CDR3 totals 16 residues.

The chain has TRBV7-2 and TRBJ1-1, with TRBD1 matching over 7 bases. This CDR3 is built from 14 residues. CDR1 is SGHTA, CDR2 FQGNSA, per germline. With 2 bases clipped from V and 5 bases from J, the junction kept 5 bases outside the gene matches. DNA of the CDR3: TGTGCCAGCAGCTTAAACAGGGGAGGTACTGAAGCTTTCTTT. This sequence encodes CASSLNRGGTEAFF. Full variable domain (rest looked up from reference TRBV7-2 and TRBJ1-1): GAGVSQSPSNKVTEKGKDVELRCDPISGHTALYWYRQSLGQGLEFLIYFQGNSAPDKSGLPSDRFSAERTGGSVSTLTIQRTQQEDSAVYLCASSLNRGGTEAFFGQGTRLTVV.

The chain combines TRBV11-1 with TRBJ2-1, with 8 bases fitting TRBD2. CDR1 and CDR2 from the germline V gene are SGHAT and FQDESV (reference sequence). The J segment lost 7 bases and the V segment lost 4 bases, leaving 12 bases of the junction unmatched. This CDR3 contains 16 residues. CDR3 protein: CASSSRAGGASNEQFF. CDR3 in DNA: TGTGCCAGCAGCTCCCGAGCCGGGGGGGCCTCGAATGAGCAGTTCTTC. Full variable domain (missing parts from reference TRBV11-1 and TRBJ2-1): EAEVAQSPRYKITEKSQAVAFWCDPISGHATLYWYRQILGQGPELLVQFQDESVVDDSQLPKDRFSAERLKGVDSTLKIQPAELGDSAMYLCASSSRAGGASNEQFFGPGTRLTVL.

The V call is TRBV15, the J call TRBJ2-2; the match to TRBD2 covers 7 bases. The germline gives CDR1 LNHNV, CDR2 YYDKDF (reference sequence). Trimming cost V 3 bases and J 6 bases; bases outside gene matches: 7. The CDR3 is made up of 15 amino acids. The DNA for the CDR3 is TGTGCCACCAGCAGGGGGCGGGAGTACGCCGGGGAGCTGTTTTTT. Translated: CATSRGREYAGELFF.

This clone was seen more than once but under ten times. The chain recombines TRBV4-1 with TRBJ1-5, with TRBD1 matching 9 bases. There are 18 residues in the CDR3. The germline V gene encodes CDR1 MGHRA and CDR2 YSYEKL. V was clipped by 0 bases and J by 6 bases; unmatched bases: 12. The CDR3 coding sequence is TGCGCCAGCAGCCAAGATTCGGTCGGACAGGGGATTGGTCAGCCCCAGCATTTT. Translating gives CASSQDSVGQGIGQPQHF.

Here the CDR3 reads CASSAGQGNTDTQYF. The CDR3 DNA reads as TGTGCCAGCAGTGCCGGACAGGGCAACACAGATACGCAGTATTTT. The V call is TRBV28, the J call TRBJ2-3, with TRBD1 identical over 8 bases. Germline trimming cut 5 bases from V and 2 bases from J; bases unmatched to any gene: 6. Germline CDR1 MDHEN, CDR2 SYDVKM. This CDR3 comprises 15 residues. Combining the CDR3 with reference TRBV28 and TRBJ2-3 gives the whole variable domain DVKVTQSSRYLVKRTGEKVFLECVQDMDHENMFWYRQDPGLGLRLIYFSYDVKMKEKGDIPEGYSVSREKKERFSLILESASTNQTSMYLCASSAGQGNTDTQYFGPGTRLTVL.

This clone showed up just a few times. This chain links TRBV29-1 with TRBJ2-7; the D gene is possibly TRBD2 (6 bases). V lost 0 bases to trimming and J lost 3 bases, with 15 bases between them. This CDR3 spans 15 amino acids. The germline V gene encodes CDR1 SQVTM and CDR2 ANQGSEA. CDR3: CSVEDRGGNSYEQYF. The CDR3 coding sequence is TGCAGCGTTGAAGATAGAGGAGGGAATAGCTACGAGCAGTACTTC.

This clone was counted a single time. The chain joins TRBV19 to TRBJ2-2, with 8 bases identical to TRBD1. Losses at the gene ends were 7 bases for V and 1 base for J; bases not matched to a gene: 5. In germline, CDR1 is LNHDA, CDR2 SQIVND (reference sequence). The CDR3 has 15 residues. Here the CDR3 reads CASNYGQGNTGELFF. The CDR3 DNA reads as TGTGCCAGTAATTATGGACAGGGGAACACCGGGGAGCTGTTTTTT.

The chain recombines TRBV19 with TRBJ1-2; 8 positions match TRBD1. Looked up from germline, CDR1 is LNHDA and CDR2 is SQIVND (reference sequence). Trimming took 3 bases from V and 8 from J; bases not matched to a gene: 8. The CDR3 is 14 residues long. CDR3 sequence: CASSIISTGDGYTF. The DNA for the CDR3 is TGTGCCAGTAGTATCATATCGACAGGGGACGGCTACACCTTC.

This chain links TRBV7-3 with TRBJ2-1; 8 bases match TRBD2. Germline CDR1 SGHTA, CDR2 FQGTGA. V shed 2 bases, J shed 2 bases, and the junction held 2 bases outside the gene matches. The CDR3 runs to 15 residues. CDR3 nucleotides: TGTGCCAGCAGCTTAGGCGGGGGGCCCTACAATGAGCAGTTCTTC. Translated: CASSLGGGPYNEQFF.

This clone was seen once. V usage is TRBV30 and J usage is TRBJ2-4, with TRBD1 as a possible D gene (6 bases). Germline CDR1 reads GTSNPN; CDR2 reads SVGIG (reference sequence). The CDR3 has 14 amino acids. V was clipped by 3 bases and J by 7 bases, with 16 bases between them. CDR3 nucleotide sequence: TGTGCCTGGAGCGGTCGAGGGGGTCGGAACATTCAGTACTTC. Amino acids: CAWSGRGGRNIQYF. Drawing the rest from reference TRBV30 and TRBJ2-4, the complete variable domain is SQTIHQWPATLVQPVGSPLSLECTVEGTSNPNLYWYRQAAGRGLQLLFYSVGIGQISSEVPQNLSASRPQDRQFILSSKKLLLSDSGFYLCAWSGRGGRNIQYFGAGTRLSVL.

The DNA for the CDR3 is TGTGCCAGCAGCCCGACCGGGACAGATCGATATGGCTACACCTTC. It encodes CASSPTGTDRYGYTF. V usage is TRBV3-1 (or the pseudogene TRBV3-2) and J usage is TRBJ1-2; 7 positions agree with TRBD1. V lost 4 bases to trimming and J lost 5 bases; unmatched junction nucleotides: 10. The CDR3 is 15 residues long. Germline-derived CDR1 and CDR2 are LGHDT and YNNKEL (reference sequence).